The 5 T cell receptor beta chains below were found in one sample sequenced in a study of cytomegalovirus exposure and HLA in healthy donors. PCR used 60 Vbeta primers and 13 Jbeta primers. Clones were sequenced by immunoSEQ multiplex PCR, and TCRdb holds only the in-frame ones, with some missing. The data show about 89,000 clones, under 80% seen once. What was sequenced was PBMCs. Receptors originate from a male donor in good health and CMV-seronegative.

The chain links TRBV30 to TRBJ2-2; D is possibly TRBD1 (6 bases). Trimming stripped 0 bases from V and 5 bases from J, with 7 bases between. CDR1 and CDR2 from the germline V gene are GTSNPN and SVGIG (reference sequence). The CDR3 extends over 13 amino acids. The CDR3 nucleotides read TGTGCCTGGAGTGTCAGGGGAACCGGGGAGCTGTTTTTT. Its translation is CAWSVRGTGELFF.

This clone was picked up one time. The chain carries TRBV9 and TRBJ2-2, with TRBD2 identical over 9 bases. The V and J ends lost 2 bases and 7 bases, in that order; junction bases with no gene match: 6. Germline V lookup: CDR1 SGDLS, CDR2 YYNGEE. The CDR3 extends over 15 amino acids. The CDR3 DNA sequence: TGTGCCAGCAGCGTTGGACTAGCGCAATACGGGGAGCTGTTTTTT. This codes for CASSVGLAQYGELFF.

The chain recombines TRBV19 with TRBJ1-2; 7 bases agree with TRBD1. Losses at the gene ends were 10 bases for V and 0 bases for J; bases not matched to a gene: 5. Germline loops: CDR1 LNHDA, CDR2 SQIVND (reference sequence). The CDR3 consists of 13 residues. The CDR3 protein is CATRDRSNYGYTF. The CDR3 bases are TGTGCCACCAGGGACAGATCTAACTATGGCTACACCTTC.

The chain recombines TRBV29-1 with TRBJ1-1, with 7 bases fitting TRBD1. The germline V gene has CDR1 SQVTM and CDR2 ANQGSEA. J lost 1 base, V lost 4 bases, and 6 bases had no gene match. There are 14 residues in the CDR3. The CDR3 spells CSVGVGTANTEAFF. The CDR3 coding sequence is TGCAGCGTTGGCGTTGGGACAGCGAACACTGAAGCTTTCTTT.

Notes on this clone: This sample also contains other DNA sequences that code for the same CDR3. This chain links TRBV6-6 with TRBJ1-5, with D tentatively TRBD1 (5 bases). Germline V gene sequence: CDR1 MNHNY, CDR2 SVGAGI (reference sequence). The V gene lost 0 bases and the J gene lost 1 base, with 10 bases spanning the gap. The CDR3 length is 16 residues. The CDR3: CASSYSMGGSNQPQHF. The CDR3 DNA reads as TGTGCCAGCAGTTACTCGATGGGGGGGAGCAATCAGCCCCAGCATTTT.